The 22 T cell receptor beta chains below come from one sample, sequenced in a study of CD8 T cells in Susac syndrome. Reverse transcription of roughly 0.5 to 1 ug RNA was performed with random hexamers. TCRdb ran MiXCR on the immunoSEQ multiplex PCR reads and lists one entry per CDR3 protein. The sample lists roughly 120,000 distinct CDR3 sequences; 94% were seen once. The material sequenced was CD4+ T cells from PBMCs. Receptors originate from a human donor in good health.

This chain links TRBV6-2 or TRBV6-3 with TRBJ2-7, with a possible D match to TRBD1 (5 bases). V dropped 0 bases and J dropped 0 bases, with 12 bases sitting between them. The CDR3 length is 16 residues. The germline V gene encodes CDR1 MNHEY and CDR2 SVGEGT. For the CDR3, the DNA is TGTGCCAGCAGTTACTCGAGACAGAGGAGCTCCTACGAGCAGTACTTC. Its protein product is CASSYSRQRSSYEQYF.

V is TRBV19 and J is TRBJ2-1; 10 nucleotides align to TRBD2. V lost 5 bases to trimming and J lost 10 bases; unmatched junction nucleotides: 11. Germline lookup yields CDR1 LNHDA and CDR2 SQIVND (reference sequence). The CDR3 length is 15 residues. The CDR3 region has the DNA TGTGCCAGTAGTCTAACCGTAGCGGGAGGACGCGAGCAGTTCTTC. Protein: CASSLTVAGGREQFF.

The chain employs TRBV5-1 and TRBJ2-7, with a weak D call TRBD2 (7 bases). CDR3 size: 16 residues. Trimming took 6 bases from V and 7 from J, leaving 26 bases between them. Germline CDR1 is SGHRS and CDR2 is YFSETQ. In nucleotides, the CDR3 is TGCGCCAGCAACCCAGGAGGGGGGGCGACAGGAGGGGAGCAGTACTTC. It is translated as CASNPGGGATGGEQYF.

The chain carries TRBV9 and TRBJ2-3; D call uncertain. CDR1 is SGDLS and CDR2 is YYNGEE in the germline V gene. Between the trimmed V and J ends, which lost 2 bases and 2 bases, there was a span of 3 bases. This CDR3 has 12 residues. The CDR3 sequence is CASSVLTDTQYF. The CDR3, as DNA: TGTGCCAGCAGCGTTCTCACAGATACGCAGTATTTT.

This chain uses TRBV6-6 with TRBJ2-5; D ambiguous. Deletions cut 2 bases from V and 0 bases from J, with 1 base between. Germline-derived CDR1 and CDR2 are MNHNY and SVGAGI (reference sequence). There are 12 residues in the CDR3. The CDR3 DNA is TGTGCCAGCAGTTACCACCAAGAGACCCAGTACTTC. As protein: CASSYHQETQYF.

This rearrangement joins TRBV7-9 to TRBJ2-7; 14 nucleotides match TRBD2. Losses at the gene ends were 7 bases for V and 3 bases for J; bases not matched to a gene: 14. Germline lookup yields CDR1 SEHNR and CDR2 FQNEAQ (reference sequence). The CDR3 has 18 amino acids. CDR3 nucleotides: TGTGCCAGCACCTTGGGACTAGCGGGAGTTACTTCCAACTACGAGCAGTACTTC. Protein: CASTLGLAGVTSNYEQYF.

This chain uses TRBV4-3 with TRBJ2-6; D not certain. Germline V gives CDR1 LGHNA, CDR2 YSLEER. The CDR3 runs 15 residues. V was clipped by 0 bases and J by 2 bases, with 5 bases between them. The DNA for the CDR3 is TGCGCCAGCAGCCAAGAAAAGGCTGGGGCCAACGTCCTGACTTTC. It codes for CASSQEKAGANVLTF.

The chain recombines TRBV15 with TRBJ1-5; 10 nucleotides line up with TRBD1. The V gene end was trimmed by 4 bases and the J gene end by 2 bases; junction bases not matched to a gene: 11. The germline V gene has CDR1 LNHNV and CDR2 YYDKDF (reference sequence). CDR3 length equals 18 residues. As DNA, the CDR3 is TGTGCCACCAGCATAGATAAATCCGGGACAGGGGGCAATCAGCCCCAGCATTTT. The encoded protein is CATSIDKSGTGGNQPQHF.

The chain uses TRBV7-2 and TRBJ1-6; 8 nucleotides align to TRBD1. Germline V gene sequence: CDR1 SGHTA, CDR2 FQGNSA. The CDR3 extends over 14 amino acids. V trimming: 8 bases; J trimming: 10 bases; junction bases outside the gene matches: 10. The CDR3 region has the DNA TGTGCCAGCCAGGACAGGGCAGGGGAATCACCCCTCCACTTT. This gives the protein CASQDRAGESPLHF.

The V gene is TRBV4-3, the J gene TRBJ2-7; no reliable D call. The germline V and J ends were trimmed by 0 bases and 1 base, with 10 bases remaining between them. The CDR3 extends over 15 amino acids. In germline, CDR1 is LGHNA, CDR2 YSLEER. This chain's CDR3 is CASSQDPGVSYEQYF. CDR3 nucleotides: TGCGCCAGCAGCCAAGATCCCGGAGTTTCCTACGAGCAGTACTTC.

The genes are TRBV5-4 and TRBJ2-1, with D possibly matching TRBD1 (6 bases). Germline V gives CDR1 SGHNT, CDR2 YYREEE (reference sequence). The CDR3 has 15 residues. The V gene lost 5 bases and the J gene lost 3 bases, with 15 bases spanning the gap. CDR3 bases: TGTGCCAGCAGTCCCGGCCCGGACAGCTACAATGAGCAGTTCTTC. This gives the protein CASSPGPDSYNEQFF.

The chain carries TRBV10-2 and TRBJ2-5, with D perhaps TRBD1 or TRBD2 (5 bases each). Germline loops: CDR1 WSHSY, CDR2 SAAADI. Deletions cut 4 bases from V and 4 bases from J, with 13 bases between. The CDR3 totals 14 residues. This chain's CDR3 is CASSGGAQGETQYF. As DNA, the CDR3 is TGCGCCAGCAGTGGAGGGGCGCAGGGAGAGACCCAGTACTTC.

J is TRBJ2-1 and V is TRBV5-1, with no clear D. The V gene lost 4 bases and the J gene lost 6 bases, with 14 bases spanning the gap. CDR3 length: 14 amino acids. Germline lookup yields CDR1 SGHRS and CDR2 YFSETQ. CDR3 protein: CASSAFEKGNEQFF. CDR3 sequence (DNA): TGCGCCAGCAGCGCCTTCGAAAAGGGCAATGAGCAGTTCTTC.

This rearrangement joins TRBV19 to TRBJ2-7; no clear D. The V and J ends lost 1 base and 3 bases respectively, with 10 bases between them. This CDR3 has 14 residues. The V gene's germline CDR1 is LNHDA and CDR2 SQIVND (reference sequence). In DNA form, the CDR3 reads TGTGCCAGTAGTATAGCAATTGAGGTCTACGAGCAGTACTTC. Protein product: CASSIAIEVYEQYF.

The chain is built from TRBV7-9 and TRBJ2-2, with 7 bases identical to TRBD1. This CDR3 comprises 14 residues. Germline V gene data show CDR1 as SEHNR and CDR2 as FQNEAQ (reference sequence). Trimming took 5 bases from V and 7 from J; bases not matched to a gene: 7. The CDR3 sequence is CASSPQGVVGELFF. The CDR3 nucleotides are TGTGCCAGCAGCCCCCAGGGGGTCGTCGGGGAGCTGTTTTTT.

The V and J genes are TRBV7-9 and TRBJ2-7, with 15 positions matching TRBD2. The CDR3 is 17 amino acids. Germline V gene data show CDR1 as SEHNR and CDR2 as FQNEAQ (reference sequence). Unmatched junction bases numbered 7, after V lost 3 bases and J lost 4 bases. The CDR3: CASSFDPGLAGGYEQYF. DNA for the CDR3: TGTGCCAGCAGCTTTGATCCGGGACTAGCGGGAGGTTACGAGCAGTACTTC.

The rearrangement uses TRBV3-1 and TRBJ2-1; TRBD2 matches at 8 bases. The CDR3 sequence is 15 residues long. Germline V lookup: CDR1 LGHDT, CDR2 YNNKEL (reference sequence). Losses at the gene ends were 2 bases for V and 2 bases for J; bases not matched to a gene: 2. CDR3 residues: CASSQPGLAYNEQFF. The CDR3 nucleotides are TGTGCCAGCAGCCAACCGGGACTAGCCTACAATGAGCAGTTCTTC.

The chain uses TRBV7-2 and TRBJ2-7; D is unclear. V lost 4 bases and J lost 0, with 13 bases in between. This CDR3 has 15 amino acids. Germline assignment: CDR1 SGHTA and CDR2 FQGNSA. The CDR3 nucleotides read TGTGCCAGCAGCTCGGCGGTACCAATCTCCTACGAGCAGTACTTC. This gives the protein CASSSAVPISYEQYF.

The CDR3 nucleotides are TGTGCCAGCAGCTTGGACAGGGGGCCGGCTGAAGCTTTCTTT. This codes for CASSLDRGPAEAFF. The chain carries TRBV7-2 and TRBJ1-1; 11 bases map to TRBD1. CDR1 and CDR2 (germline): SGHTA, FQGNSA. The trim removed 3 bases at V and 6 bases at J, leaving 3 bases unmatched. This CDR3 is 14 amino acids long. The full variable domain, completed using reference TRBV7-2 and TRBJ1-1, is GAGVSQSPSNKVTEKGKDVELRCDPISGHTALYWYRQSLGQGLEFLIYFQGNSAPDKSGLPSDRFSAERTGGSVSTLTIQRTQQEDSAVYLCASSLDRGPAEAFFGQGTRLTVV.

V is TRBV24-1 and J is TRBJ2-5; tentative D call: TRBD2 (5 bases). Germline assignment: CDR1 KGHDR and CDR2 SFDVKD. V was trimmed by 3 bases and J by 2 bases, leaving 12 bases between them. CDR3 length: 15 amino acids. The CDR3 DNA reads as TGTGCCACCAGTGATGGAGGACGGGCACAAGAGACCCAGTACTTC. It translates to CATSDGGRAQETQYF.

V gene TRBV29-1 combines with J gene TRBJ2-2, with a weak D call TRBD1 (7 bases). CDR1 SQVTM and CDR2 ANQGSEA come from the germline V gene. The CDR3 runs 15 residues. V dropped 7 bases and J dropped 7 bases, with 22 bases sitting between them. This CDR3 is CSAGRDRLTDGELFF. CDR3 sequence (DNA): TGCAGCGCGGGGCGGGACAGACTAACGGACGGGGAGCTGTTTTTT.

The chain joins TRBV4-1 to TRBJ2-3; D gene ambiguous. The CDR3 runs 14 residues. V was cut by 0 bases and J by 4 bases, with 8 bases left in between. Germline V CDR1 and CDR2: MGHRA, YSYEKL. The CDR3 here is CASSQDPSADTQYF. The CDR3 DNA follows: TGCGCCAGCAGCCAAGACCCATCGGCAGATACGCAGTATTTT.